The T cell receptor beta chain under discussion was sequenced for a study of radiation and T cells in renal cell carcinoma. The CDR3 covers 15 residues. V was shortened by 1 base and J by 5 bases, with 12 bases between the two germline ends. The germline CDR1 and CDR2 sequences are LNHDA and SQIVND (reference sequence). Time point in this sample: baseline pretreatment blood. Documented treatment: 15 Gy SBRT to primary tumor, nephrectomy 4 weeks later. The table came from immunoSEQ multiplex PCR; TCRdb's copy has only in-frame clones and leaves some out. The sample lists 110,000 to 150,000 clones; over 65% were seen once.

The sequencing used blood, collected from a patient whose treatment included radiotherapy and nephrectomy. The TCR was taken from a woman between 50 and 59 years old with renal cell carcinoma. The chain employs TRBV19 and TRBJ1-5; D is unresolved. CDR3 region: CASSIVPGIDQPQHF. The CDR3 DNA follows: TGTGCCAGTAGTATAGTGCCCGGGATCGATCAGCCCCAGCATTTT. The variable domain in full, with the rest retrieved from reference TRBV19 and TRBJ1-5, is DGGITQSPKYLFRKEGQNVTLSCEQNLNHDAMYWYRQDPGQGLRLIYYSQIVNDFQKGDIAEGYSVSREKKESFPLTVTSAQKNPTAFYLCASSIVPGIDQPQHFGDGTRLSIL.